This TCR beta chain was sequenced during a study of blood T cell repertoires in COVID-19. Study context: COVID-19 samples, acute and convalescent, were from the United States, Italy and Spain. Nucleic acid was either cDNA or gDNA, and it came from T cells, B-cell-depleted T cells, or PBMCs.

This clone was counted once. J was trimmed by 3 bases and V by 6 bases; bases with no gene match: 3. The CDR3 runs to 13 residues. Looked up from germline, CDR1 is SQVTM and CDR2 is ANQGSEA. Per the original methods: Estimates of nucleated cell counts were drawn from the amplification of reference gene primers. Clones were read by immunoSEQ multiplex PCR, and TCRdb kept only the in-frame ones, dropping some. D and trimming were read from the DNA, whereas the V and J calls and clone size are those reported in that table. In the table there are some 110,000 clones, over 75% of which are singletons. V is TRBV29-1 and J is TRBJ1-4; TRBD1 agrees at 8 bases. The clonotype originates from a human donor with active COVID-19. The donor label of this sample is uncertain. Sequenced input: peripheral blood. CDR3 region: CSVRQGSNEKLFF. The CDR3 DNA is TGCAGCGTCCGACAGGGGTCTAATGAAAAACTGTTTTTT.